The source of this T cell receptor beta chain is a study of T cell repertoires in cytomegalovirus infection (dated by TCRdb to between 2018 and 2021). For the wider study: Donor HLA type was relevant to the analysis, because carriage of CMV infection together with the matching HLA type was indicated by public TCR beta signatures.

This clonotype was seen a handful of times. It lacks a known antigen. Base quality data are lacking; no much larger clone is found one base away. The sequencer listed for this sample is Illumina HiSeq 1500. Through fastp at Q25 and MiXCR, TCRdb rebuilt clones from the public reads, retaining in-frame beta chains. Rows with a matching CDR3 protein are joined into one entry that keeps the most common DNA and genes. The table for this sample lists about 740,000 distinct CDR3 sequences; 35% to 45% of them were counted only once. 2.5% to 3% of the sample belongs to the ten largest clones. Broad study findings and their caveats: Carriers of CMV infection plus the relevant HLA type were discriminated by the cumulative frequency of public TCR beta family members in the study cohort and in an independent roughly 380-donor cohort. The ex vivo response was dominated by HLA-C-restricted CMV-specific TCR beta clonotypes, which also provided the single most frequent clonotype in two of eight donors.

V loses 3 bases of germline sequence and J loses 7 bases, and the interval between the two ends is 13 bases. Taken from cysteine to phenylalanine, the CDR3 has 13 residues. Left in the record is the CDR3 DNA by itself, 39 bases read in frame from the first base. The clonotype was recovered from a human donor in good health (CMV status not recorded). Some clones in this sample may be carry-over from other donors' samples. Sequencing input: PBMCs. The rearranged segments are TRBV12-3 or TRBV12-4 and TRBJ2-7; matching of 6 bases hints at TRBD2 as the D gene. The CDR3 protein sequence reads: CASSLEGRGEQYF. Here is the DNA: TGTGCCAGCAGTTTGGAGGGACGAGGGGAGCAGTACTTC.